This TCR beta chain was sequenced during a study of cytomegalovirus exposure and HLA in healthy donors. About the study: A later analysis reported the same platform for the 90 to 150 validation repertoires and the roughly 700 first-cohort repertoires.

As to this clone: Its antigen is as yet unknown.

The donors belonged to the 120-subject validation cohort, separate from the roughly 700-subject first cohort. The CDR3 has 15 amino acids. V lost 0 bases and J lost 4; bases outside the gene matches: 8. Germline V lookup: CDR1 GTSNPN, CDR2 SVGIG (reference sequence). This table comes from immunoSEQ multiplex PCR, and its TCRdb copy is limited to in-frame clones, with some not included. Of about 150,000 clones listed, about 88% were seen once; the top ten hold 20% to 25%. Study-wide results and caveats: Diagnosis of cytomegalovirus status made by the classifier reportedly showed high specificity and sensitivity. The investigators catalogued under 200 TCR beta chains as cytomegalovirus-associated.

The V call is TRBV30, the J call TRBJ2-5; TRBD1 matches 7 bases. The sample comprised PBMCs. The receptor's source is a man between 18 and 35 years old in good health and CMV-seropositive. In nucleotides, the CDR3 is TGTGCCTGGAGTGTACGGGGTCCAGGGGGAGAGACCCAGTACTTC. Translation: CAWSVRGPGGETQYF.